This TCR beta chain was captured by sequencing in a study of blood T cell repertoires in COVID-19. The overall study: The study drew acute and convalescent COVID-19 samples from the United States, Italy and Spain. Sources were T cells, B-cell-depleted T cells, or PBMCs; the material itself was cDNA or gDNA.

Original processing notes: Amplification from reference gene primers served as the basis for estimated nucleated cell counts. Produced via immunoSEQ multiplex PCR; TCRdb's table is partial and in-frame only. D and trimming were read from the DNA, whereas the V and J calls and clone size are those reported in that table. The sample records under 300,000 clones, approximately 82% being singletons. The CDR3 contains 13 residues. From germline, CDR1 is GTSNPN and CDR2 SVGIG (reference sequence). Trimming took 0 bases from V and 3 from J, leaving 8 bases between them. The genes are TRBV30 and TRBJ1-2; D ambiguous. The clonotype comes from an elderly woman with active or convalescent COVID-19. Input material: peripheral blood. The CDR3 reads CAWSVSGYYGYTF. Written as DNA, the CDR3 is TGTGCCTGGAGTGTCTCGGGGTACTATGGCTACACCTTC.